These 27 T cell receptor beta chains were all obtained from the same sample, sequenced in a study of blood T cell repertoires in COVID-19. Sequencing was performed with immunoSEQ multiplex PCR; in TCRdb, only in-frame clones are kept and a portion is missing. The sample has around 340,000 clones, approximately 89% seen once. The source material was peripheral blood. The receptor set was obtained from a woman in her sixties with COVID-19, enrolled during active disease.

The rearrangement uses TRBV3-1 (or the pseudogene TRBV3-2) and TRBJ2-3; 8 bases are shared with TRBD2. Germline V gives CDR1 LGHDT, CDR2 YNNKEL (reference sequence). The CDR3 totals 15 residues. V lost 3 bases to trimming and J lost 1 base; unmatched junction nucleotides: 3. The DNA of the CDR3 is TGTGCCAGCAGCCATGGACTAGCAGGCACAGATACGCAGTATTTT. Translating it yields CASSHGLAGTDTQYF.

The chain has TRBV25-1 and TRBJ1-3; 7 nucleotides align to TRBD1. V was clipped by 8 bases and J by 0 bases; unmatched bases: 1. The V gene's germline CDR1 is MGHDK and CDR2 SYGVNS. The CDR3 length is 13 residues. The chain's CDR3 is CASRDSSGNTIYF. Here the CDR3 DNA reads TGTGCCAGCCGGGACAGCTCTGGAAACACCATATATTTT. Combining the CDR3 with reference TRBV25-1 and TRBJ1-3 gives the whole variable domain EADIYQTPRYLVIGTGKKITLECSQTMGHDKMYWYQQDPGMELHLIHYSYGVNSTEKGDLSSESTVSRIRTEHFPLTLESARPSHTSQYLCASRDSSGNTIYFGEGSWLTVV.

In its sample, this clone was seen a few times. Within the sample, other DNA sequences also encode this same CDR3. The chain carries TRBV7-9 and TRBJ1-3; the match to TRBD1 covers 7 bases. The length of the CDR3 is 14 residues. The V gene's germline CDR1 is SEHNR and CDR2 FQNEAQ (reference sequence). V dropped 6 bases and J dropped 4; count of bases not matched to a gene: 6. CDR3: CASSSTGEGNTIYF. The DNA for the CDR3 is TGTGCCAGCAGTTCCACAGGGGAGGGAAACACCATATATTTT.

The chain joins TRBV10-3 to TRBJ1-2; TRBD1 matches 10 bases. V gave up 6 bases and J gave up 4 bases; unmatched junction bases: 5. This CDR3 comprises 14 residues. CDR1 is ENHRY and CDR2 is SYGVKD in the germline V gene. The CDR3 DNA sequence: TGTGCCATCAGAGGGACAGGGGCTTTCTATGGCTACACCTTC. This translates into CAIRGTGAFYGYTF.

The rearrangement links TRBV19 to TRBJ1-6; D might be TRBD1 (6 bases). Germline V lookup: CDR1 LNHDA, CDR2 SQIVND (reference sequence). This CDR3 is 14 amino acids long. V was pared by 2 bases and J by 8 bases, with 10 bases between. The CDR3 DNA sequence: TGTGCCAGTAGTATAACGTCAGGGGATTCACCCCTCCACTTT. Translated: CASSITSGDSPLHF.

This chain links TRBV12-5 with TRBJ2-2; D remains unclear. Germline V gene data show CDR1 as LGHNT and CDR2 as FRNRAP. V lost 2 bases and J 8 bases, leaving 3 bases between the germline ends. This CDR3 is built from 11 residues. The DNA for the CDR3 is TGTGCTAGTGGTTTGCAAGGGGAGCTGTTTTTT. Its protein is CASGLQGELFF. Using reference TRBV12-5 and TRBJ2-2 for the parts outside the CDR3, the full variable domain is DARVTQTPRHKVTEMGQEVTMRCQPILGHNTVFWYRQTMMQGLELLAYFRNRAPLDDSGMPKDRFSAEMPDATLATLKIQPSEPRDSAVYFCASGLQGELFFGEGSRLTVL.

This clone has just one count. V and J are TRBV7-2 and TRBJ2-5; 11 bases align to TRBD2. The CDR3 extends over 17 amino acids. Germline loops: CDR1 SGHTA, CDR2 FQGNSA. V lost 0 bases and J lost 5; bases outside the gene matches: 8. CDR3 nucleotides: TGTGCCAGCAGCTTAGCCTCGCTAGCGGGGGGAGGGGAGACCCAGTACTTC. It specifies CASSLASLAGGGETQYF.

This clone was seen a few times. Other DNA sequences in the same sample also yield this CDR3. This chain uses TRBV27 with TRBJ1-1; no firm D call. Germline lookup yields CDR1 MNHEY and CDR2 SMNVEV (reference sequence). CDR3 length equals 14 residues. Trimming removed 0 bases from V and 2 bases from J, with 7 bases in between. The CDR3 sequence: CASSLSGRNTEAFF. The CDR3 DNA follows: TGTGCCAGCAGTTTATCGGGCAGAAACACTGAAGCTTTCTTT.

The chain employs TRBV19 and TRBJ1-5; the D gene is possibly TRBD1 (5 bases). V was trimmed by 0 bases and J by 3 bases, leaving 9 bases between them. The CDR3 covers 15 residues. Per the germline V gene, CDR1 is LNHDA and CDR2 is SQIVND (reference sequence). CDR3 in DNA: TGTGCCAGTAGTATAGATCGGACAACCAATCAGCCCCAGCATTTT. It translates to CASSIDRTTNQPQHF. The full variable domain, its missing parts supplied by reference TRBV19 and TRBJ1-5, is DGGITQSPKYLFRKEGQNVTLSCEQNLNHDAMYWYRQDPGQGLRLIYYSQIVNDFQKGDIAEGYSVSREKKESFPLTVTSAQKNPTAFYLCASSIDRTTNQPQHFGDGTRLSIL.

The V gene is TRBV12-3 or TRBV12-4, the J gene TRBJ1-2; 8 nucleotides agree with TRBD1. The CDR3 is 12 residues long. V was clipped by 6 bases and J by 8 bases; unmatched bases: 5. CDR3 protein: CASSLRQGGYTF. The CDR3 DNA follows: TGTGCCAGCAGCCTTCGACAGGGGGGCTACACCTTC.

A few counts support this clone. This sequence joins TRBV2 and TRBJ1-1; the D gene is possibly TRBD1 (6 bases). Germline V gives CDR1 SNHLY, CDR2 FYNNEI. The CDR3 runs 16 residues. The V end was cut by 1 base, the J end by 4 bases, with 16 bases between. CDR3 sequence: CASSEGAGVGGTEAFF. The CDR3 region has the DNA TGTGCCAGCAGTGAAGGGGCAGGGGTTGGGGGCACTGAAGCTTTCTTT. Using reference TRBV2 and TRBJ1-1 for the parts outside the CDR3, the full variable domain is EPEVTQTPSHQVTQMGQEVILRCVPISNHLYFYWYRQILGQKVEFLVSFYNNEISEKSEIFDDQFSVERPDGSNFTLKIRSTKLEDSAMYFCASSEGAGVGGTEAFFGQGTRLTVV.

This chain links TRBV19 with TRBJ1-2, with TRBD1 identical over 7 bases. V lost 3 bases to trimming and J lost 5 bases; unmatched junction nucleotides: 6. The CDR3 has 14 amino acids. The germline V gene has CDR1 LNHDA and CDR2 SQIVND (reference sequence). This CDR3 reads CASSIQTGVYGYTF. The CDR3 DNA reads as TGTGCCAGTAGTATCCAAACAGGGGTGTATGGCTACACCTTC.

CDR3: CASSYGVSEVYGYTF. For the CDR3, the DNA is TGTGCCAGCAGTTACGGGGTATCGGAGGTCTATGGCTACACCTTC. The chain employs TRBV6-5 and TRBJ1-2, with no clear D. V lost 2 bases to trimming and J lost 4 bases, with 14 bases between them. CDR3 size: 15 residues. CDR1 is MNHEY, CDR2 SVGAGI, per germline.

This chain connects TRBV5-1 to TRBJ2-3; D may be TRBD2 (7 bases). Germline V CDR1 and CDR2: SGHRS, YFSETQ. V lost 0 bases and J 5 bases, leaving 13 bases between the germline ends. This CDR3 region has 15 residues. CDR3 protein: CASSLEGGGRDTQYF. As DNA, the CDR3 is TGCGCCAGCAGCTTGGAAGGGGGGGGGCGAGATACGCAGTATTTT.

The rearrangement uses TRBV7-2 and TRBJ2-3; weak D call: TRBD2 (6 bases). V was cut by 5 bases and J by 3 bases, with 18 bases left in between. Germline loops: CDR1 SGHTA, CDR2 FQGNSA. CDR3 length: 16 amino acids. CDR3 nucleotides: TGTGCCAGCAGCCCGATTCCGCGGGGAGGAACAGATACGCAGTATTTT. This gives the protein CASSPIPRGGTDTQYF.

The gene calls are TRBV7-6 and TRBJ2-1; D remains unclear. V lost 1 base and J 4 bases, leaving 5 bases between the germline ends. Germline loops: CDR1 SGHVS, CDR2 FNYEAQ. CDR3 length equals 13 residues. The CDR3 spells CASSLVRYNEQFF. CDR3 nucleotides: TGTGCCAGCAGCTTAGTCAGGTACAATGAGCAGTTCTTC. Variable domain in full (rest from reference TRBV7-6 and TRBJ2-1): GAGVSQSPRYKVTKRGQDVALRCDPISGHVSLYWYRQALGQGPEFLTYFNYEAQQDKSGLPNDRFSAERPEGSISTLTIQRTEQRDSAMYRCASSLVRYNEQFFGPGTRLTVL.

This sequence joins TRBV18 and TRBJ2-2; TRBD2 matches at 8 bases. Looked up from germline, CDR1 is KGHSH and CDR2 is LQKENI. The CDR3 runs 16 residues. V dropped 6 bases and J dropped 2; count of bases not matched to a gene: 8. The CDR3 loop is CASSSGLGGNTGELFF. Written as DNA, the CDR3 is TGTGCCAGCTCGTCGGGACTAGGAGGTAACACCGGGGAGCTGTTTTTT.

Regarding this clone: Other DNA sequences in the same sample also yield this CDR3. The J gene is TRBJ1-1, the V gene TRBV18; 7 nucleotides match TRBD1. The CDR3 extends over 14 amino acids. CDR1 and CDR2 from the germline V gene are KGHSH and LQKENI. Trimming cost V 4 bases and J 0 bases; bases outside gene matches: 2. The CDR3 DNA reads TGTGCCAGCTCACGGGACAGTTTGAACACTGAAGCTTTCTTT. Encoded protein: CASSRDSLNTEAFF.

This chain links TRBV6-5 with TRBJ1-5; D unresolved. Germline V CDR1 and CDR2: MNHEY, SVGAGI. The CDR3 extends over 14 amino acids. V lost 6 bases and J lost 0, with 9 bases in between. CDR3 protein: CASSEVSSNQPQHF. For the CDR3, the DNA is TGTGCCAGCAGCGAGGTCAGTAGCAATCAGCCCCAGCATTTT.

The chain links TRBV5-4 to TRBJ1-2; tentative D call: TRBD1 (5 bases). Trimming shortened V by 2 bases and J by 2 bases, and 10 bases separated the two germline ends. The length of the CDR3 is 14 residues. The germline V gene encodes CDR1 SGHNT and CDR2 YYREEE (reference sequence). The CDR3 loop reads CASSLATDNYGYTF. The CDR3 region has the DNA TGTGCCAGCAGCTTAGCGACAGACAACTATGGCTACACCTTC.

This chain connects TRBV28 to TRBJ2-7; 7 bases map to TRBD1. CDR1 is MDHEN, CDR2 SYDVKM, per germline. The junction had 9 bases not matched to a gene; V was cut back by 4 bases and J by 6 bases. The length of the CDR3 is 14 residues. CDR3 amino acids: CASSSSPRQGEQYF. The CDR3 nucleotides are TGTGCCAGCAGTTCCAGCCCTCGACAGGGCGAGCAGTACTTC.

This chain links TRBV6-6 with TRBJ1-2; 8 bases are a match to TRBD1. The germline CDR1 and CDR2 sequences are MNHNY and SVGAGI (reference sequence). CDR3 length: 15 residues. V lost 2 bases, J lost 5 bases, and 7 bases stayed unmatched. The CDR3 sequence: CASSYAQGALYGYTF. In DNA, the CDR3 is TGTGCCAGCAGTTACGCGCAGGGGGCCCTATATGGCTACACCTTC.

The chain's CDR3 is CASRESGTGNTEAFF. The CDR3 coding sequence is TGCGCCAGCAGGGAATCCGGGACAGGGAACACTGAAGCTTTCTTT. The chain uses TRBV10-1 and TRBJ1-1; TRBD1 matches 8 bases. This CDR3 spans 15 amino acids. The trim removed 6 bases at V and 1 base at J, leaving 7 bases unmatched. Germline CDR1 is WNHNN and CDR2 is SYGVQD (reference sequence).

This sequence joins TRBV7-9 and TRBJ1-4, with 7 bases that match TRBD1. From germline, CDR1 is SEHNR and CDR2 FQNEAQ (reference sequence). The V gene end was trimmed by 7 bases and the J gene end by 4 bases; junction bases not matched to a gene: 6. The CDR3 contains 14 residues. In nucleotides, the CDR3 is TGTGCCAGCACCGAACAGGGGCTTAATGAAAAACTGTTTTTT. Encoded protein: CASTEQGLNEKLFF.

The chain is built from TRBV15 and TRBJ1-2; D possibly corresponds to TRBD1 (5 bases). V dropped 3 bases and J dropped 3 bases, with 8 bases sitting between them. Germline values: CDR1 LNHNV, CDR2 YYDKDF (reference sequence). This CDR3 spans 13 amino acids. The CDR3 region has the DNA TGTGCCACCAGCAGGACCAGGGACTATGGCTACACCTTC. Its protein product is CATSRTRDYGYTF.

The genes are TRBV11-2 and TRBJ1-6; no definite D call. Germline lookup yields CDR1 SGHAT and CDR2 FQNNGV. CDR3 size: 17 residues. Trimming cost V 0 bases and J 4 bases, with 13 bases left between them. The CDR3 is CASSLDPQSKYNSPLHF. CDR3 in DNA: TGTGCCAGCAGCTTAGATCCCCAATCTAAATATAATTCACCCCTCCACTTT.

The chain carries TRBV5-1 and TRBJ1-2, with 9 positions matching TRBD1. J lost 2 bases, V lost 4 bases, and 9 bases had no gene match. The CDR3 has 16 residues. Germline values: CDR1 SGHRS, CDR2 YFSETQ. The CDR3 DNA reads as TGCGCCAGCAGCCGCGCGAGCGGACAGGGGAACTATGGCTACACCTTC. Translation: CASSRASGQGNYGYTF. The variable domain in full, completed from reference TRBV5-1 and TRBJ1-2, reads KAGVTQTPRYLIKTRGQQVTLSCSPISGHRSVSWYQQTPGQGLQFLFEYFSETQRNKGNFPGRFSGRQFSNSRSEMNVSTLELGDSALYLCASSRASGQGNYGYTFGSGTRLTVV.